Below, 18 T cell receptor beta chains from the same sample are listed, as sequenced in a study of human T cells and chemical hapten exposure (dated by TCRdb to the early 2020s). Sample time point, as interpreted from the label and publication: patch test 1, 2 weeks after DPC sensitization. The treatment or condition label here, explained by the study, means: therapeutic diphenylcyclopropenone sensitization with weekly scalp DPC. Library generation was performed with RACE. Reads for this sample came from a NextSeq 500. The public sequencing data were trimmed at Q25 with fastp and processed into clonotypes with MiXCR by TCRdb, which kept only in-frame beta chains. Identical CDR3 proteins give one entry, which carries the most common genes and DNA. Present in this sample are about 100,000 distinct CDR3 sequences, over 9.5% of which were seen just once. The ten largest clones represent about 2% of the sample.

The material sequenced was whole blood, taken in connection with sensitization to the hapten diphenylcyclopropenone (DPC). All receptors derive from a man aged 40-49 years with alopecia areata. Some clones in this sample may be carry-over from other donors' samples.

This clonotype was seen only a few times. The CDR3 here is CASSGKTTYNEQFF. As DNA, the CDR3 is TGTGCCAGCAGTGGGAAGACGACTTACAATGAGCAGTTCTTC. The chain has TRBV12-3 or TRBV12-4 and TRBJ2-1; D is unresolved. V was pared by 5 bases and J by 4 bases, with 12 bases between. The CDR3 totals 14 residues.

This clonotype was recorded a few times. This chain uses TRBV29-1 with TRBJ1-1, with unresolved D. Germline CDR1 SQVTM, CDR2 ANQGSEA. The CDR3 contains 13 residues. Deletions cut 5 bases from V and 1 base from J, with 11 bases between. CDR3 in amino acids: CSVSSKGNTEAFF. In nucleotides, the CDR3 is TGCAGCGTTTCGTCAAAGGGGAACACTGAAGCTTTCTTT.

This clonotype was observed many times. The chain couples TRBV20-1 to TRBJ1-5; D is unresolved. Trimming took 3 bases from V and 7 from J, leaving 13 bases between them. CDR3 size: 13 residues. Per germline, CDR1 DFQATT and CDR2 SNEGSKA (reference sequence). CDR3 nucleotides: TGCAGTGCTAGGGGGTTAGGCAGGCAGCCCCAGCATTTT. Encoded protein: CSARGLGRQPQHF.

This chain uses TRBV6-2 or TRBV6-3 with TRBJ2-7, with 11 bases identical to TRBD1. CDR1 and CDR2 (germline): MNHEY, SVGEGT. Unmatched junction bases numbered 19, after V lost 7 bases and J lost 2 bases. The CDR3 runs to 19 residues. Here the CDR3 reads CASNLHLGGTGGMAYEQYF. For the CDR3, the DNA is TGTGCCAGCAACCTCCACCTTGGCGGGACAGGGGGTATGGCCTACGAGCAGTACTTC.

There are a few counts of this clonotype. The chain carries TRBV11-2 and TRBJ2-3; 11 nucleotides agree with TRBD2. With 1 base clipped from V and 4 bases from J, the junction kept 7 bases outside the gene matches. CDR1 and CDR2 (germline): SGHAT, FQNNGV. The CDR3 runs 17 residues. CDR3 bases: TGTGCCAGCAGCTTAGGCCGAGGACTAGCGGGCCCAGATACGCAGTATTTT. Its translation: CASSLGRGLAGPDTQYF.

The chain combines TRBV6-7 with TRBJ1-5; D perhaps matches TRBD1 (6 bases). TRBV6-7 has ORF status, its function being uncertain. This CDR3 is 12 amino acids long. V lost 6 bases and J lost 7, with 10 bases in between. The CDR3 is CASRQGRQPQHF. CDR3 in DNA: TGTGCCAGCAGACAGGGAAGGCAGCCCCAGCATTTT.

This clonotype was seen only a few times. V and J are TRBV9 and TRBJ1-1, with 11 bases fitting TRBD1. J gave up 11 bases and V 4 bases, and 10 bases lay outside the gene matches. The CDR3 is 14 amino acids. Germline V lookup: CDR1 SGDLS, CDR2 YYNGEE. CDR3 sequence: CASSQPGQGAKAFF. The CDR3 nucleotides read TGTGCCAGCAGCCAACCAGGACAGGGGGCGAAGGCTTTCTTT.

The rearrangement links TRBV18 to TRBJ1-1, with D perhaps matching TRBD1 (5 bases). The V gene lost 5 bases and the J gene lost 1 base, with 8 bases spanning the gap. The CDR3 runs 13 residues. Germline assignment: CDR1 KGHSH and CDR2 LQKENI. CDR3 nucleotide sequence: TGTGCCAGCTCAACGGGGACGAACACTGAAGCTTTCTTT. It codes for CASSTGTNTEAFF.

With regard to this clonotype: A clone one base away is much larger, so this may be a read error. The chain has TRBV7-2 and TRBJ2-4; TRBD2 aligns across 8 bases. This CDR3 has 12 amino acids. Germline CDR1 SGHTA, CDR2 FQGNSA. CDR3 coding DNA: TGTGCCAGCAGCTACCTTAGCGGGATTCAGTGCTTC. It translates to CASSYLSGIQCF.

This clonotype has at least ten counts. The chain links TRBV15 to TRBJ2-3; TRBD2 might be the D (6 bases). This CDR3 contains 13 residues. Trimming left V 8 bases short and J 5 bases short, with 14 bases between. Germline-derived CDR1 and CDR2 are LNHNV and YYDKDF (reference sequence). CDR3 amino acids: CATGGGPRDTQYF. Here the CDR3 DNA reads TGTGCCACCGGAGGAGGGCCGAGAGATACGCAGTATTTT. The entire variable domain, with the rest obtained from reference TRBV15 and TRBJ2-3, is as follows: DAMVIQNPRYQVTQFGKPVTLSCSQTLNHNVMYWYQQKSSQAPKLLFHYYDKDFNNEADTPDNFQSRRPNTSFCFLDIRSPGLGDTAMYLCATGGGPRDTQYFGPGTRLTVL.

The rearrangement links TRBV18 to TRBJ2-2; the match to TRBD2 covers 8 bases. The CDR3 consists of 16 residues. Germline CDR1 reads KGHSH; CDR2 reads LQKENI. Germline trimming cut 3 bases from V and 5 bases from J; bases unmatched to any gene: 8. The CDR3 loop is CASSPRAGVGTGELFF. The DNA of the CDR3 is TGTGCCAGCTCACCGAGAGCGGGAGTGGGGACCGGGGAGCTGTTTTTT.

This clonotype was counted a few times. The chain recombines TRBV29-1 with TRBJ2-3, with D possibly TRBD1 on 5 matching bases. V lost 3 bases and J 3 bases, leaving 10 bases between the germline ends. The germline gives CDR1 SQVTM, CDR2 ANQGSEA. The CDR3 is 13 residues long. The CDR3 nucleotides are TGCAGCGTTGAGTCCAGGGCTACAGATACGCAGTATTTT. It codes for CSVESRATDTQYF.

The sample holds a few counts of this clonotype. The chain carries TRBV3-1 and TRBJ2-1; 10 bases match TRBD2. The CDR3 loop spans 15 amino acids. Germline V gene sequence: CDR1 LGHDT, CDR2 YNNKEL (reference sequence). The V and J ends lost 4 bases and 6 bases, in that order; junction bases with no gene match: 6. The CDR3 spells CASSPLASGSNEQFF. The CDR3 coding sequence is TGTGCCAGCAGCCCCCTGGCTAGCGGGAGCAATGAGCAGTTCTTC.

In its sample, this clonotype was seen a few times. This CDR3 reads CASSVQGASSQPQHF. The CDR3 DNA reads as TGTGCCAGCAGTGTCCAGGGGGCGAGTAGTCAGCCCCAGCATTTT. The chain combines TRBV6-6 with TRBJ1-5; 8 positions agree with TRBD1. Germline V gives CDR1 MNHNY, CDR2 SVGAGI (reference sequence). The CDR3 has 15 residues. V dropped 5 bases and J dropped 6; count of bases not matched to a gene: 9.

The sample holds many counts of this clonotype. The genes are TRBV7-2 and TRBJ1-2; D possibly corresponds to TRBD1 (6 bases). CDR1 and CDR2 (germline): SGHTA, FQGNSA. The CDR3 contains 15 residues. The germline V and J ends were trimmed by 5 bases and 3 bases, with 16 bases remaining between them. The DNA for the CDR3 is TGTGCCAGCAGCCGGATACGACAGGAGGACTATGGCTACACCTTC. As protein: CASSRIRQEDYGYTF. Full variable domain (remainder filled in from reference TRBV7-2 and TRBJ1-2): GAGVSQSPSNKVTEKGKDVELRCDPISGHTALYWYRQSLGQGLEFLIYFQGNSAPDKSGLPSDRFSAERTGGSVSTLTIQRTQQEDSAVYLCASSRIRQEDYGYTFGSGTRLTVV.

This chain uses TRBV5-1 with TRBJ1-2, with no clear D. Germline V CDR1 and CDR2: SGHRS, YFSETQ. Trimming removed 2 bases at V and 5 bases at J, with 13 bases between. The CDR3 is 14 amino acids. The CDR3 coding sequence is TGCGCCAGCAGCTTCAAGTCAGCGCAATATGGCTACACCTTC. Residues: CASSFKSAQYGYTF.

V is TRBV6-1 and J is TRBJ1-1; TRBD1 matches at 7 bases. V shed 5 bases, J shed 9 bases, and the junction held 12 bases outside the gene matches. The CDR3 sequence is 14 residues long. CDR1 and CDR2 (germline): MNHNS, SASEGT. The DNA of the CDR3 is TGTGCCAGCAGTAGTACAGGGGATCGCTTGAAAGCTTTCTTT. This codes for CASSSTGDRLKAFF.

This clonotype has a count of ten or more. The chain has TRBV27 and TRBJ1-1; the D gene is possibly TRBD1 (5 bases). The CDR3 totals 15 residues. In germline, CDR1 is MNHEY, CDR2 SMNVEV (reference sequence). With 5 bases removed from V and 2 bases from J, the gap between germline ends came to 15 bases. The CDR3 DNA follows: TGTGCCAGCAGTCCGTCCAGGGTCTCAAACACTGAAGCTTTCTTT. Its translation: CASSPSRVSNTEAFF.